This T cell receptor beta chain was sequenced for a study of blood T cell repertoires in COVID-19. At the level of the study: PBMCs, B-cell-depleted T cells, or T cells were the source of the cDNA or gDNA that made up the material.

As handled by the study authors: Estimation of nucleated cell counts relied on the amplification of reference gene primers. The protocol was immunoSEQ multiplex PCR, while the TCRdb copy is restricted to in-frame clones and leaves out a portion. V and J calls and clone size are given by that table; D and trimming were obtained from the DNA. The repertoire holds 200,000 to 250,000 clones, with 75% to 90% as singletons. The CDR3 extends over 14 amino acids. Deletions cut 4 bases from V and 2 bases from J, with 10 bases between. Germline lookup yields CDR1 LNHDA and CDR2 SQIVND (reference sequence). The rearrangement joins TRBV19 to TRBJ2-3, with D possibly TRBD1 on 5 matching bases. The TCR was taken from a man aged 55-75 years who had recovered from COVID-19. Sequenced input: peripheral blood. Here the CDR3 reads CASSTDKSTDTQYF. CDR3 DNA sequence: TGTGCCAGTAGTACGGACAAATCCACAGATACGCAGTATTTT. Using reference TRBV19 and TRBJ2-3 for the parts outside the CDR3, the full variable domain is DGGITQSPKYLFRKEGQNVTLSCEQNLNHDAMYWYRQDPGQGLRLIYYSQIVNDFQKGDIAEGYSVSREKKESFPLTVTSAQKNPTAFYLCASSTDKSTDTQYFGPGTRLTVL.